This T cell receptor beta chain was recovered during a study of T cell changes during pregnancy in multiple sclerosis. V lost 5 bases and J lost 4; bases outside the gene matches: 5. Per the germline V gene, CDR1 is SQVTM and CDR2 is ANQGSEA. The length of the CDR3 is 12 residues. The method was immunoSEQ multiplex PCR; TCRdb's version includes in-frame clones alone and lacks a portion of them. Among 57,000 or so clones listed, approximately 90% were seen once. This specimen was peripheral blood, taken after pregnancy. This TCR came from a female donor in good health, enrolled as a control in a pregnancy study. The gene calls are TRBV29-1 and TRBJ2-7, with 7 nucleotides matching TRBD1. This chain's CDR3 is CSVWQGEYEQYF. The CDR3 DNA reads TGCAGCGTTTGGCAGGGGGAGTACGAGCAGTACTTC.